These T cell receptor beta chains were read from a single sample in a study of CD8+ T cells in alopecia areata. Clones were read by immunoSEQ multiplex PCR, and TCRdb kept only the in-frame ones, dropping some. The table has 150,000 or so clones, approximately 50% seen once. The sample was CD4+ T cells sorted from blood. The receptor set was obtained from a human donor with alopecia areata. CDR3s include the opening cysteine and the closing phenylalanine or tryptophan. A D gene is named only where the DNA matches it firmly. Clone size is shown for a subset of rows, as once, few, many or a class of expanded clone.

once	TRBV5-1	-	TRBJ2-1	CASSSGLYTYNEQFF	TGCGCCAGCAGCTCGGGGCTGTACACCTACAATGAGCAGTTCTTC
-	TRBV5-1	-	TRBJ1-5	CASSLGGPQPQHF	TGCGCCAGCAGCTTGGGAGGGCCGCAGCCCCAGCATTTT
-	TRBV29-1	-	TRBJ2-5	CSVVWEGAQETQYF	TGCAGCGTTGTGTGGGAGGGGGCCCAAGAGACCCAGTACTTC
few	TRBV29-1	-	TRBJ2-7	CSVVWGADEQYF	TGCAGCGTTGTATGGGGGGCCGACGAGCAGTACTTC
-	TRBV6-5	TRBD1	TRBJ2-1	CASSHGQGKFF	TGTGCCAGCAGCCACGGACAGGGGAAGTTCTTC
few	TRBV18	TRBD1	TRBJ2-3	CASSPRDSDTQYF	TGTGCCAGCTCACCCAGGGACAGCGATACGCAGTATTTT
-	TRBV27	TRBD2	TRBJ2-1	CASSLYGLGLAGVDEQFF	TGTGCCAGCAGTTTATATGGTTTGGGACTAGCGGGAGTGGATGAGCAGTTCTTC
-	TRBV29-1	TRBD2	TRBJ2-7	CGIAGPGGEQYF	TGCGGAATAGCGGGCCCCGGCGGCGAGCAGTACTTC
-	TRBV5-1	-	TRBJ2-3	CASSFSSTDTQYF	TGCGCCAGCAGCTTTAGTTCTACAGATACGCAGTATTTT
-	TRBV29-1	-	TRBJ1-3	CSVELGAGNTIYF	TGCAGCGTTGAATTGGGGGCTGGAAACACCATATATTTT
once	TRBV29-1	-	TRBJ1-1	CSVEPRALTEAFF	TGCAGCGTTGAGCCAAGGGCACTGACTGAAGCTTTCTTT
few	TRBV2	-	TRBJ2-1	CAIRDSYNEQFF	TGTGCCATCCGGGACTCCTACAATGAGCAGTTCTTC
-	TRBV25-1	-	TRBJ2-3	CASSEWSRDTQYF	TGTGCCAGCAGTGAATGGAGTCGGGACACGCAGTATTTT
few	TRBV28	-	TRBJ1-5	CASSFPMGNQPQHF	TGTGCCAGCAGTTTCCCGATGGGCAATCAGCCCCAGCATTTT
-	TRBV6-6	-	TRBJ2-5	CASSRDTETQYF	TGTGCCAGCAGTCGGGACACAGAGACCCAGTACTTC
-	TRBV18	-	TRBJ1-4	CASSPPQPQRNEKLFF	TGTGCCAGCTCACCACCCCAGCCGCAGAGAAATGAAAAACTGTTTTTT
-	TRBV7-9	TRBD1	TRBJ1-1	CASSSLTGAGPTEAFF	TGTGCCAGCAGTTCACTTACAGGGGCAGGGCCCACTGAAGCTTTCTTT
-	TRBV15	-	TRBJ2-5	CATSRDSLAEETQYF	TGTGCCACCAGCAGAGATTCCCTAGCAGAAGAGACCCAGTACTTC
-	TRBV29-1	TRBD1	TRBJ1-1	CSVERQGSTEAFF	TGCAGCGTTGAAAGACAGGGCTCCACTGAAGCTTTCTTT
-	TRBV29-1	TRBD2	TRBJ2-4	CSAESGRADIQYF	TGCAGCGCCGAAAGCGGGAGGGCCGACATTCAGTACTTC
-	TRBV25-1	-	TRBJ1-1	CASSNFQGGAFF	TGTGCCAGCAGTAACTTCCAGGGTGGAGCTTTCTTT
-	TRBV2	-	TRBJ1-1	CASSARSGDWAEAFF	TGTGCCAGCAGTGCGAGAAGTGGGGACTGGGCTGAAGCTTTCTTT
-	TRBV10-3	-	TRBJ2-1	CAIVADGDEQFF	TGTGCCATAGTAGCGGATGGGGATGAGCAGTTCTTC
few	TRBV6-5	TRBD1	TRBJ2-7	CASTSTGGRGREQYF	TGTGCCAGCACCTCGACAGGGGGCCGTGGTCGCGAGCAGTACTTC
-	TRBV10-3	-	TRBJ2-1	CAISESTALTPINEQFF	TGTGCCATCAGTGAGTCGACGGCACTAACACCTATCAATGAGCAGTTCTTC
-	TRBV18	-	TRBJ2-7	CASSQDSYEQYF	TGTGCCAGCTCACAAGACAGCTACGAGCAGTACTTC
-	TRBV11-2	TRBD2	TRBJ2-3	CASSLNSGVSTDTQYF	TGTGCCAGCAGCTTAAACAGCGGGGTTAGCACAGATACGCAGTATTTT
-	TRBV5-1	-	TRBJ2-1	CASSLELAGYNEQFF	TGCGCCAGCAGCTTGGAACTAGCTGGGTACAATGAGCAGTTCTTC
-	TRBV20-1	-	TRBJ2-5	CSPRYQETQYF	TGCAGTCCGAGGTACCAAGAGACCCAGTACTTC
-	TRBV29-1	TRBD2	TRBJ2-7	CSVELAGYHEQYF	TGCAGCGTTGAACTAGCGGGATATCACGAGCAGTACTTC
-	TRBV4-1	TRBD2	TRBJ2-5	CASSQVFGLAPMTQYF	TGCGCCAGCAGCCAAGTGTTTGGACTAGCGCCGATGACCCAGTACTTC
-	TRBV29-1	-	TRBJ2-5	CSVYRFGGYQETQYF	TGCAGCGTTTACAGGTTCGGCGGATATCAAGAGACCCAGTACTTC
-	TRBV7-2	-	TRBJ2-5	CASSRDAGRETQYF	TGTGCCAGCAGCCGGGACGCGGGTCGGGAGACCCAGTACTTC
-	TRBV25-1	-	TRBJ2-7	CASSETGGVGEQYF	TGTGCCAGCAGTGAGACGGGGGGCGTGGGCGAGCAGTACTTC
-	TRBV15	-	TRBJ2-1	CATSRDRWTENEQFF	TGTGCCACCAGCAGAGATCGTTGGACGGAGAATGAGCAGTTCTTC
few	TRBV28	-	TRBJ1-2	CASGPASFYGYTF	TGTGCCAGCGGTCCCGCTTCTTTCTATGGCTACACCTTC
-	TRBV11-2	-	TRBJ2-5	CASSLDLWRAQYF	TGTGCCAGCAGCTTAGATCTGTGGAGGGCCCAGTACTTC
-	TRBV2	TRBD2	TRBJ2-1	CASKENSGSHNEQFF	TGTGCCAGCAAGGAGAATAGCGGGAGCCACAATGAGCAGTTCTTC
once	TRBV29-1	TRBD2	TRBJ2-3	CSDLTSGSGDTQYF	TGCAGCGACCTGACTAGCGGGAGTGGAGATACGCAGTATTTT
few	TRBV28	TRBD1	TRBJ1-2	CASSQGQAVGYTF	TGTGCCAGCAGCCAGGGACAGGCTGTGGGCTACACCTTC
-	TRBV29-1	TRBD1	TRBJ2-1	CSVQGTGSGGEQFF	TGCAGCGTTCAAGGGACAGGGTCAGGGGGTGAGCAGTTCTTC
-	TRBV29-1	TRBD1	TRBJ1-1	CSVGTGRTEAFF	TGCAGCGTTGGGACAGGGAGGACTGAAGCTTTCTTT
-	TRBV19	-	TRBJ2-7	CASSISRGTVFYEQYF	TGTGCCAGTAGTATTTCCAGGGGAACTGTATTCTACGAGCAGTACTTC
-	TRBV18	-	TRBJ2-5	CASLSQETQYF	TGTGCCAGCCTTTCCCAAGAGACCCAGTACTTC
-	TRBV5-1	-	TRBJ2-7	CASSLEVTYEQYF	TGCGCCAGCAGCTTGGAGGTTACCTACGAGCAGTACTTC